Listed below are T cell receptor beta chains from one sample, sequenced in a study of blood T cell repertoires in COVID-19. Sequencing used immunoSEQ multiplex PCR; TCRdb keeps in-frame clones, though not all of them. Of hundreds of thousands of clones detected, 83% appear once; the ten largest clones hold 2.5%. Sequenced material: peripheral blood. These TCRs come from a woman aged 40 to 55 with active or convalescent COVID-19. Both conserved end residues are part of each CDR3. D genes are given only for firm matches. The size of a clone is reported for some rows only, either as once, few or many, or as a class for expanded clones.

-,13,-,TRBV29-1,TRBJ1-2,CSVESQGLYGYTF,TGCAGCGTTGAATCTCAGGGTCTTTATGGCTACACCTTC
-,14,-,TRBV27,TRBJ2-7,CASRRVREFHEQYF,TGTGCCAGCAGGCGGGTTCGTGAGTTCCACGAGCAGTACTTC
TRBD2,14,-,TRBV24-1,TRBJ2-1,CATSTSGAYNEQFF,TGTGCCACCAGTACTAGCGGAGCCTACAATGAGCAGTTCTTC
TRBD2,19,-,TRBV24-1,TRBJ2-1,CATSDLRTSATLSYNEQFF,TGTGCCACCAGTGATTTGCGAACTAGCGCCACCCTCTCCTACAATGAGCAGTTCTTC
-,14,once,TRBV5-8,TRBJ1-5,CASSFYRENQPQHF,TGTGCCAGCAGCTTCTACAGGGAAAATCAGCCCCAGCATTTT
TRBD1,15,-,TRBV4-2,TRBJ1-2,CASSQSGTGGEGYTF,TGTGCCAGCAGCCAATCCGGGACAGGGGGGGAGGGCTACACCTTC
TRBD2,15,-,TRBV27,TRBJ2-3,CASSPYGRKTDTQYF,TGTGCCAGCAGCCCCTACGGGAGGAAGACAGATACGCAGTATTTT
-,13,-,TRBV27,TRBJ2-2,CASSLSVPGELFF,TGTGCCAGCAGTTTATCCGTCCCGGGGGAGCTGTTTTTT
-,14,-,TRBV6-4,TRBJ2-3,CASSREFSTDTQYF,TGTGCCAGCAGTCGAGAGTTTAGCACAGATACGCAGTATTTT
-,13,-,TRBV5-4,TRBJ2-7,CASSPPGAGEQYF,TGTGCCAGCAGCCCCCCCGGTGCGGGGGAGCAGTACTTC
-,13,-,TRBV19,TRBJ1-1,CASSSGMNTEAFF,TGTGCCAGTAGTTCGGGGATGAACACTGAAGCTTTCTTT
-,14,-,TRBV11-3,TRBJ2-5,CASSPSPLSGAQYF,TGTGCCAGCAGCCCATCCCCTCTGTCGGGGGCCCAGTACTTC
-,15,once,TRBV5-4,TRBJ2-3,CASSPTRDKSDTQYF,TGTGCCAGCAGCCCCACCCGGGACAAATCAGATACGCAGTATTTT
TRBD2,17,few,TRBV18,TRBJ2-1,CASSPSSGRISYNEQFF,TGTGCCAGCTCACCATCTAGCGGGAGGATTTCCTACAATGAGCAGTTCTTC
TRBD1,16,-,TRBV30,TRBJ1-1,CAWSVGDRDRNTEAFF,TGTGCCTGGAGTGTAGGGGACAGGGACAGGAACACTGAAGCTTTCTTT
TRBD1,15,-,TRBV3-1/TRBV3-2,TRBJ1-1,CASSQAGTGNPGAFF,TGTGCCAGCAGCCAAGCCGGGACAGGGAATCCGGGAGCTTTCTTT
-,14,few,TRBV3-1/TRBV3-2,TRBJ1-2,CASSQDTGPNGYTF,TGTGCCAGCAGCCAAGATACAGGTCCCAATGGCTACACCTTC
-,14,-,TRBV20-1,TRBJ1-1,CSARDTGMNTEAFF,TGCAGTGCTCGTGACACAGGGATGAACACTGAAGCTTTCTTT
TRBD1,13,few,TRBV2,TRBJ2-1,CASSGDRDHEQFF,TGTGCCAGCAGTGGGGACAGGGACCATGAGCAGTTCTTC
-,14,once,TRBV15,TRBJ1-1,CATSKYTPNTEAFF,TGTGCCACCAGCAAATACACACCGAACACTGAAGCTTTCTTT
-,13,-,TRBV6-5,TRBJ2-7,CASTGGSSYEQYF,TGTGCCAGCACTGGCGGAAGCTCCTACGAGCAGTACTTC
-,13,-,TRBV6-2/TRBV6-3,TRBJ2-4,CASSYGGISIQYF,TGTGCCAGCAGTTACGGCGGGATCAGCATTCAGTACTTC
-,17,few,TRBV7-8,TRBJ2-4,CASSLGTLWLAKNIQYF,TGTGCCAGCAGCTTAGGGACTTTGTGGCTTGCCAAAAACATTCAGTACTTC
TRBD1,16,-,TRBV28,TRBJ1-2,CATSKGGDRVNYGYTF,TGTGCCACCTCGAAGGGCGGAGACAGGGTGAACTATGGCTACACCTTC
TRBD1,12,-,TRBV27,TRBJ1-2,CASRQGSRGYTF,TGTGCCAGCAGACAGGGGAGTCGTGGCTACACCTTC
TRBD2,15,-,TRBV6-5,TRBJ2-7,CASRETLAGTYEQYF,TGTGCCAGCAGAGAGACCCTAGCGGGGACCTACGAGCAGTACTTC
TRBD2,18,-,TRBV9,TRBJ2-7,CASSVGTSGGLKDYEQYF,TGTGCCAGCAGCGTAGGGACTAGCGGGGGGCTCAAGGATTACGAGCAGTACTTC
TRBD1,14,-,TRBV3-1/TRBV3-2,TRBJ2-7,CASSPGTGAYEQYF,TGTGCCAGCAGCCCCGGGACAGGGGCCTACGAGCAGTACTTC
-,12,-,TRBV24-1,TRBJ1-1,CATSPGGLEAFF,TGTGCCACCAGCCCGGGGGGCCTTGAAGCTTTCTTT
-,14,-,TRBV25-1,TRBJ1-2,CASKYPGRGVGYTF,TGTGCCAGCAAGTACCCCGGCAGGGGTGTTGGCTACACCTTC
-,15,-,TRBV19,TRBJ1-1,CASSISGTRNTEAFF,TGTGCCAGTAGTATTTCGGGAACGAGAAACACTGAAGCTTTCTTT
-,15,-,TRBV9,TRBJ1-6,CASSGDTDYNSPLHF,TGTGCCAGCAGCGGGGACACTGACTATAATTCACCCCTCCACTTT
TRBD1,16,-,TRBV3-1/TRBV3-2,TRBJ1-2,CASSQDRNRGLRGYTF,TGTGCCAGCAGCCAAGATCGCAACAGGGGGCTAAGGGGCTACACCTTC
TRBD2,14,-,TRBV28,TRBJ2-5,CASSLSGSAETQYF,TGTGCCAGCAGCCTTAGCGGGAGCGCGGAGACCCAGTACTTC
-,15,-,TRBV7-2,TRBJ1-4,CASSPSPATNEKLFF,TGTGCCAGCAGCCCATCCCCGGCAACTAATGAAAAACTGTTTTTT
-,15,once,TRBV5-1,TRBJ1-4,CASSPGDRRTEKLFF,TGCGCCAGCAGCCCAGGGGATAGACGGACTGAAAAACTGTTTTTT
TRBD2,16,-,TRBV4-1,TRBJ2-1,CASSRLGTSRYNEQFF,TGCGCCAGCAGCCGACTAGGGACTAGCAGATACAATGAGCAGTTCTTC
-,14,-,TRBV2,TRBJ2-3,CASTGRGFPDTQYF,TGTGCCAGCACGGGGAGAGGGTTTCCAGATACGCAGTATTTT
TRBD1,14,-,TRBV9,TRBJ1-5,CASSPGQIDQPQHF,TGTGCCAGCAGTCCGGGACAGATCGATCAGCCCCAGCATTTT
TRBD1,14,-,TRBV6-5,TRBJ2-7,CASSYLTGFYEQYF,TGTGCCAGCAGTTACTTGACAGGGTTTTACGAGCAGTACTTC
-,17,-,TRBV27,TRBJ1-5,CASSLSLRGGLNQPQHF,TGTGCCAGCAGTTTATCGCTCAGGGGCGGTCTAAATCAGCCCCAGCATTTT
-,15,-,TRBV30,TRBJ2-3,CAWSVETTGGNTQYF,TGTGCCTGGAGTGTAGAGACTACTGGCGGGAATACGCAGTATTTT
-,10,-,TRBV20-1,TRBJ1-4,CSATDEKLFF,TGCAGTGCCACAGATGAAAAACTGTTTTTT
-,14,-,TRBV30,TRBJ1-2,CAWSVRSTDRGYTF,TGTGCCTGGAGTGTACGAAGCACAGACAGGGGCTACACCTTC
-,10,-,TRBV30,TRBJ1-1,CAWRRTEAFF,TGTGCCTGGAGGCGAACTGAAGCTTTCTTT
TRBD2,17,-,TRBV27,TRBJ2-7,CASSSRTSGGAYYEQYF,TGTGCCAGCAGTTCCCGGACTAGCGGGGGGGCTTACTACGAGCAGTACTTC